This is a list of T cell receptor beta chains from one sample in a study of cytotoxic CD8 clonotypes in ibrutinib-treated CLL. Profiling relied on immunoSEQ multiplex PCR, and the TCRdb table lists in-frame clones only, not all of them. Among 130,000 or so clones listed, 60% to 80% were seen once. The sequences come from PBMCs, collected after 12 months of ibrutinib treatment. These receptors all stem from a human donor with chronic lymphocytic leukemia. Each CDR3 is given with its conserved first and last residue. Each record gives: V gene, clone size, D gene, J gene, CDR3 protein, CDR3 DNA. The D gene is left open where the match is weak. Clone size is shown for a subset of rows, as once, few, many or a class of expanded clone.

>TRBV6-6|NA|NA|TRBJ2-6
CASTDAAHSGANVLTF
TGTGCCAGCACCGACGCTGCCCACTCCGGGGCCAACGTCCTGACTTTC
>TRBV28|NA|NA|TRBJ2-2
CASSLVLSGVDTGELFF
TGTGCCAGCAGTTTAGTGTTGTCGGGCGTCGACACCGGGGAGCTGTTTTTT
>TRBV4-1|NA|NA|TRBJ2-2
CASSLGGTGELFF
TGCGCCAGCAGCCTAGGGGGCACCGGGGAGCTGTTTTTT
>TRBV30|NA|TRBD1|TRBJ1-5
CAWSAGTGGTQPQHF
TGTGCCTGGAGTGCCGGGACAGGGGGGACTCAGCCCCAGCATTTT
>TRBV11-2|few|TRBD1|TRBJ2-1
CASSLGSGQGVSEQFF
TGTGCCAGCAGCTTAGGCTCGGGGCAGGGGGTCTCAGAGCAGTTCTTC
>TRBV4-1|many|NA|TRBJ2-1
CASSQENEQFF
TGCGCCAGCAGCCAAGAAAATGAGCAGTTCTTC
>TRBV7-6|NA|NA|TRBJ1-2
CASSLGDLRGYGYTF
TGTGCCAGCAGCTTAGGGGACCTCAGGGGCTATGGCTACACCTTC
>TRBV27|NA|NA|TRBJ2-7
CASSLLVSYEQYF
TGTGCCAGCAGTTTATTGGTCTCCTACGAGCAGTACTTC
>TRBV21-1|NA|NA|TRBJ1-2
CASSPQPSSHHHGYTF
TGTGCCAGCAGCCCACAACCCAGCTCCCACCACCATGGCTACACCTTC
>TRBV28|NA|NA|TRBJ1-5
CASSRGYSNQPQHF
TGTGCCAGCAGCAGGGGTTATAGCAATCAGCCCCAGCATTTT
>TRBV7-9|NA|NA|TRBJ2-7
CASRSLRVATDSYEQYF
TGTGCCAGCAGGTCCCTCCGGGTGGCGACCGACTCGTACGAGCAGTACTTC
>TRBV7-9|once|TRBD1|TRBJ1-6
CASSFGAGGNSPLHF
TGTGCCAGCAGCTTCGGTGCAGGGGGAAATTCACCCCTCCACTTT
>TRBV7-3|few|NA|TRBJ2-1
CASSLLGGAAEQFF
TGTGCCAGCAGCTTACTAGGTGGGGCCGCCGAGCAGTTCTTC
>TRBV27|NA|NA|TRBJ2-4
CASSPRSLAKNIQYF
TGTGCCAGCAGTCCACGCAGTCTGGCCAAAAACATTCAGTACTTC
>TRBV5-1|NA|NA|TRBJ2-3
CASSLGSAGTDTQYF
TGCGCCAGCAGCTTGGGATCCGCAGGGACAGATACGCAGTATTTT
>TRBV2|few|NA|TRBJ2-5
CASSEEDALLGETQYF
TGTGCCAGCAGTGAAGAGGACGCTTTGTTGGGAGAGACCCAGTACTTC